In this sample, the clone carrying this T cell receptor beta chain turned up a few times. Trimming took off 6 bases at V and 6 bases at J, with 21 bases between the two ends. The CDR3 consists of 15 residues. Germline V lookup: CDR1 MNHNY, CDR2 SVGAGI (reference sequence). TCRdb re-called the 5' RACE reads through MiXCR, storing one row per CDR3 protein. The data hold 380,000 or so distinct CDR3 sequences, with approximately 14% observed a single time. The sample is drawn from a study of T-cell memory formation after mild COVID-19. The chain has TRBV6-6 and TRBJ2-7; D possibly corresponds to TRBD2 (6 bases). The clonotype was recovered from a man between 18 and 29 years old who had mild COVID-19 (a few samples of this study predate the infection). Cell type and time point are not known. The source material was PBMCs or a T cell subset sorted from them (not recorded which). The DNA of the CDR3 is TGTGCCAGCAGCCTCACGGGAGAGAAAATCTCCGAGCAGTACTTC. It encodes CASSLTGEKISEQYF.